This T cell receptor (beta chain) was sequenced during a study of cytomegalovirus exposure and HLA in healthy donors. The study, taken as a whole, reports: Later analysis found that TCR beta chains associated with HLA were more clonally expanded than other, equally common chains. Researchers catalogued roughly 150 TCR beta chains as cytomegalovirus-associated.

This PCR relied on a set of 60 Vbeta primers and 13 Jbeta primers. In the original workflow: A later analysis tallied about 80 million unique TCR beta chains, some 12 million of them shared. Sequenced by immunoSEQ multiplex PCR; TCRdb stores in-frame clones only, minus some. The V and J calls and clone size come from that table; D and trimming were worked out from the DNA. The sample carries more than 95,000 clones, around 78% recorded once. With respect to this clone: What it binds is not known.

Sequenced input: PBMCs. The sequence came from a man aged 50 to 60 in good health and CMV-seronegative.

The CDR3 is CSSGGRQTYNEQFF. The CDR3 nucleotides read TGCAGCTCGGGGGGGCGACAGACCTACAATGAGCAGTTCTTC. This chain connects TRBV29-1 to TRBJ2-1, with 8 bases that match TRBD2. Trimming took 8 bases from V and 2 from J; bases not matched to a gene: 8. In germline, CDR1 is SQVTM, CDR2 ANQGSEA. The CDR3 covers 14 residues.